One and the same sample provided the 29 T cell receptor beta chains below, sequenced in a study of shared clonotypes between healthy human individuals. Measured with immunoSEQ multiplex PCR; TCRdb has only the in-frame clones, and not every one. The profile shows 2 million to 2.5 million clones, nearly 97% of them singletons. Sequenced sample: naive CD4+ T cells sorted from blood. Subset of the sample: CD45RA+ positively selected. These receptors came from a man between 18 and 29 years old in good health.

V usage is TRBV7-3 and J usage is TRBJ2-2; D is possibly TRBD1 (5 bases). Trimming removed 5 bases from V and 1 base from J, with 8 bases in between. CDR3 length: 14 amino acids. CDR1 and CDR2 from the germline V gene are SGHTA and FQGTGA. CDR3 residues: CASSAGQNTGELFF. Here the CDR3 DNA reads TGTGCCAGCAGCGCTGGACAGAACACCGGGGAGCTGTTTTTT.

The chain carries TRBV7-2 and TRBJ2-1; TRBD2 agrees at 7 bases. Germline V gene lookup returns CDR1 SGHTA and CDR2 FQGNSA. CDR3 length: 15 residues. The V and J ends lost 3 bases and 9 bases, in that order; junction bases with no gene match: 11. The CDR3 spells CASSLMGTNLIEQFF. CDR3 DNA sequence: TGTGCCAGCAGCTTGATGGGGACTAATCTCATTGAGCAGTTCTTC.

In its sample, this clone was seen once. The V call is TRBV4-1, the J call TRBJ2-7; TRBD2 matches at 7 bases. Trimming took 0 bases from V and 4 from J; bases not matched to a gene: 3. This CDR3 has 14 amino acids. Germline loops: CDR1 MGHRA, CDR2 YSYEKL. This chain's CDR3 is CASSQEAGLYEQYF. CDR3 bases: TGCGCCAGCAGCCAAGAAGCGGGGTTGTACGAGCAGTACTTC.

The chain uses TRBV5-1 and TRBJ2-7; 9 positions match TRBD1. This CDR3 is 14 amino acids long. The ends lost 2 bases at V and 6 bases at J; junction bases unmatched: 6. Germline V CDR1 and CDR2: SGHRS, YFSETQ. The CDR3 bases are TGCGCCAGCAGCTTACTACAGGGGGCAGGCGAGCAGTACTTC. Translation gives CASSLLQGAGEQYF.

The chain has TRBV11-2 and TRBJ1-4, with a tentative D call TRBD1 (6 bases). V was clipped by 5 bases and J by 11 bases, with 15 bases between them. The CDR3 contains 13 residues. The germline CDR1 and CDR2 sequences are SGHAT and FQNNGV. The CDR3, as DNA: TGTGCCAGCAGCCCTCCTTGGACAGAGAAACTGTTTTTT. It specifies CASSPPWTEKLFF. The whole variable domain, remainder taken from reference TRBV11-2 and TRBJ1-4, is EAGVAQSPRYKIIEKRQSVAFWCNPISGHATLYWYQQILGQGPKLLIQFQNNGVVDDSQLPKDRFSAERLKGVDSTLKIQPAKLEDSAVYLCASSPPWTEKLFFGSGTQLSVL.

DNA for the CDR3: TGTGCCAGCAGCCTGACAGGCTATGGCACCGGGGAGCTGTTTTTT. Its protein is CASSLTGYGTGELFF. This chain joins TRBV11-3 and TRBJ2-2; tentative D call: TRBD1 (6 bases). Trimming stripped 5 bases from V and 4 bases from J, with 14 bases between. The CDR3 extends over 15 amino acids. Germline V gene sequence: CDR1 SGHNT, CDR2 YENEEA.

Regarding this clone: This sample includes further DNA sequences coding for the same CDR3. The rearrangement links TRBV30 to TRBJ2-7; weak D call: TRBD1 (6 bases). The CDR3 is 13 amino acids. Germline loops: CDR1 GTSNPN, CDR2 SVGIG (reference sequence). V dropped 0 bases and J dropped 4 bases, with 10 bases sitting between them. CDR3 amino acids: CAWSVHRAYEQYF. The CDR3 DNA sequence: TGTGCCTGGAGTGTACACAGGGCGTACGAGCAGTACTTC.

The chain has TRBV13 and TRBJ1-1, with D hard to call. Per the germline V gene, CDR1 is PRHDT and CDR2 is FYEKMQ (reference sequence). V lost 1 base, J lost 8 bases, and 5 bases lay in between. This CDR3 is 11 amino acids long. The DNA for the CDR3 is TGTGCCAGCAGCTTAGTGGGGGAAGCTTTCTTT. Residues: CASSLVGEAFF.

V usage is TRBV30 and J usage is TRBJ2-2; D gene ambiguous. CDR1 and CDR2 from the germline V gene are GTSNPN and SVGIG (reference sequence). Deletions cut 2 bases from V and 1 base from J, with 5 bases between. The CDR3 has 13 residues. The CDR3 reads CAWSTRNTGELFF. The CDR3 nucleotides read TGTGCCTGGAGTACAAGGAACACCGGGGAGCTGTTTTTT.

The chain has TRBV6-4 and TRBJ2-7, with TRBD1 identical over 10 bases. The V and J ends lost 5 bases and 5 bases, in that order; junction bases with no gene match: 3. Germline V gene lookup returns CDR1 MRHNA and CDR2 SNTAGT. This CDR3 region has 13 residues. The CDR3 is CASSPGQGHEQYF. The DNA of the CDR3 is TGTGCCAGCAGTCCGGGACAGGGGCACGAGCAGTACTTC.

The rearrangement links TRBV19 to TRBJ1-1; D might be TRBD1 (5 bases). CDR3 length: 13 residues. Germline V gene lookup returns CDR1 LNHDA and CDR2 SQIVND (reference sequence). The V gene lost 4 bases and the J gene lost 2 bases, with 8 bases spanning the gap. CDR3 protein: CASSKGHNTEAFF. DNA for the CDR3: TGTGCCAGTAGTAAAGGACATAACACTGAAGCTTTCTTT.

A few counts support this clone. J is TRBJ2-1 and V is TRBV18, with 7 positions matching TRBD2. The ends lost 3 bases at V and 9 bases at J; junction bases unmatched: 11. Germline values: CDR1 KGHSH, CDR2 LQKENI. CDR3 size: 15 residues. This chain's CDR3 is CASSPLADTITEQFF. The CDR3 bases are TGTGCCAGCTCACCCCTAGCGGATACCATCACTGAGCAGTTCTTC.

This chain uses TRBV7-2 with TRBJ2-2, with D possibly being TRBD1 (6 bases). Germline CDR1 is SGHTA and CDR2 is FQGNSA. This CDR3 contains 15 residues. Trimming left V 2 bases short and J 5 bases short, with 12 bases between. CDR3 sequence (DNA): TGTGCCAGCAGCTTACTACAGGGCGGTACCGGGGAGCTGTTTTTT. Protein: CASSLLQGGTGELFF.

The chain combines TRBV25-1 with TRBJ1-5; D ambiguous. The germline V gene encodes CDR1 MGHDK and CDR2 SYGVNS. Trimming stripped 3 bases from V and 3 bases from J, with 6 bases between. The CDR3 totals 13 residues. In DNA, the CDR3 is TGTGCCAGCAGTGACGGTTTCAATCAGCCCCAGCATTTT. It is translated as CASSDGFNQPQHF.

This clone was observed once. The rearrangement uses TRBV5-1 and TRBJ2-1; D is tentatively TRBD1 or TRBD2 (5 bases each). V lost 4 bases and J 7 bases, leaving 15 bases between the germline ends. Germline CDR1 reads SGHRS; CDR2 reads YFSETQ. This CDR3 has 14 residues. CDR3: CASSRGPSENEQFF. The CDR3 DNA is TGCGCCAGCAGCCGGGGCCCATCCGAGAATGAGCAGTTCTTC.

Concerning this clone itself: The same CDR3 also results from other DNA sequences found in this sample. The chain employs TRBV27 and TRBJ2-5; D remains unclear. Trimming cost V 3 bases and J 5 bases, with 10 bases left between them. This CDR3 spans 13 amino acids. Germline CDR1 MNHEY, CDR2 SMNVEV (reference sequence). CDR3 sequence (DNA): TGTGCCAGCAGTTTTTTAGGTGGGGAGACCCAGTACTTC. Encoded protein: CASSFLGGETQYF.

The chain is built from TRBV7-3 and TRBJ2-3; no definite D call. Trimming took 0 bases from V and 8 from J, leaving 9 bases between them. This CDR3 has 13 residues. The V gene's germline CDR1 is SGHTA and CDR2 FQGTGA. DNA of the CDR3: TGTGCCAGCAGCTTAACGTTCCTCGGTACGCAGTATTTT. It specifies CASSLTFLGTQYF.

The chain combines TRBV10-3 with TRBJ2-2, with 12 bases identical to TRBD2. The V gene end was trimmed by 10 bases and the J gene end by 4 bases; junction bases not matched to a gene: 10. Germline CDR1 reads ENHRY; CDR2 reads SYGVKD. CDR3 length: 16 residues. The CDR3 protein is CATMPSGGGGTGELFF. The CDR3 nucleotides read TGTGCCACCATGCCTAGCGGGGGGGGTGGCACCGGGGAGCTGTTTTTT.

The chain links TRBV4-1 to TRBJ2-7; D gene uncertain. Germline V gene data show CDR1 as MGHRA and CDR2 as YSYEKL. V shed 4 bases and J shed 2 bases, with 15 bases lying between them. The CDR3 covers 15 residues. DNA of the CDR3: TGCGCCAGCAGCCCCCGAGAAACAGCAACCTACGAGCAGTACTTC. This codes for CASSPRETATYEQYF.

The genes are TRBV30 and TRBJ2-7; D not resolved. Between the trimmed V and J ends, which lost 0 bases and 5 bases, there was a span of 8 bases. CDR1 is GTSNPN, CDR2 SVGIG, per germline (reference sequence). The CDR3 has 12 amino acids. The DNA of the CDR3 is TGTGCCTGGAGTGTAGTTGCGGACGAGCAGTACTTC. This translates into CAWSVVADEQYF.

The chain recombines TRBV9 with TRBJ1-2, with 8 bases fitting TRBD1. Germline V gene data show CDR1 as SGDLS and CDR2 as YYNGEE. V shed 0 bases, J shed 2 bases, and the junction held 3 bases outside the gene matches. This CDR3 spans 15 amino acids. Here the CDR3 reads CASSVVAGGNYGYTF. For the CDR3, the DNA is TGTGCCAGCAGCGTAGTTGCAGGGGGCAACTATGGCTACACCTTC.

The V gene is TRBV28, the J gene TRBJ2-1; TRBD1 matches at 12 bases. This CDR3 is built from 16 residues. Germline V gene data show CDR1 as MDHEN and CDR2 as SYDVKM. Trimming at V came to 6 bases and at J to 8 bases, leaving 11 bases not matched to a gene. For the CDR3, the DNA is TGTGCCAGCAGCCACTGGGACAGGGGGCGCATGTATGAGCAGTTCTTC. This translates into CASSHWDRGRMYEQFF. The entire variable domain, with the rest obtained from reference TRBV28 and TRBJ2-1, is as follows: DVKVTQSSRYLVKRTGEKVFLECVQDMDHENMFWYRQDPGLGLRLIYFSYDVKMKEKGDIPEGYSVSREKKERFSLILESASTNQTSMYLCASSHWDRGRMYEQFFGPGTRLTVL.

V is TRBV7-9 and J is TRBJ2-1; maybe TRBD2 (6 bases). V was clipped by 1 base and J by 4 bases, with 8 bases between them. The germline V gene has CDR1 SEHNR and CDR2 FQNEAQ (reference sequence). This CDR3 has 14 amino acids. The DNA of the CDR3 is TGTGCCAGCAGCTTAGTGCGGGATTACAATGAGCAGTTCTTC. It is translated as CASSLVRDYNEQFF.

This clone was detected a few times. This sequence joins TRBV19 and TRBJ1-5; D not resolved. CDR3 length: 12 amino acids. Deletions cut 8 bases from V and 4 bases from J, with 9 bases between. The V gene's germline CDR1 is LNHDA and CDR2 SQIVND (reference sequence). The CDR3 loop reads CASGSGNQPQHF. CDR3 DNA sequence: TGTGCCAGTGGATCAGGAAATCAGCCCCAGCATTTT.

The chain links TRBV6-1 to TRBJ2-5; the D gene is possibly TRBD1 (5 bases). Germline CDR1 reads MNHNS; CDR2 reads SASEGT. The CDR3 runs to 10 residues. With 10 bases removed from V and 3 bases from J, the gap between germline ends came to 6 bases. The CDR3 bases are TGTGCCATCAGGGAAGAGACCCAGTACTTC. Translation: CAIREETQYF.

The V call is TRBV11-2, the J call TRBJ2-5; 10 positions agree with TRBD1. With V trimmed by 0 bases and J by 5 bases, 3 bases remained unmatched. The CDR3 extends over 15 amino acids. Germline loops: CDR1 SGHAT, CDR2 FQNNGV. The CDR3: CASSLDGTGVETQYF. CDR3 DNA sequence: TGTGCCAGCAGCTTAGACGGGACAGGGGTGGAGACCCAGTACTTC. Looking up the rest from reference TRBV11-2 and TRBJ2-5 gives the full variable domain: EAGVAQSPRYKIIEKRQSVAFWCNPISGHATLYWYQQILGQGPKLLIQFQNNGVVDDSQLPKDRFSAERLKGVDSTLKIQPAKLEDSAVYLCASSLDGTGVETQYFGPGTRLLVL.

This chain links TRBV7-2 with TRBJ1-4; perhaps TRBD1 as D (5 bases). V lost 2 bases and J lost 8, with 9 bases in between. The CDR3 runs 13 residues. The germline V gene encodes CDR1 SGHTA and CDR2 FQGNSA. CDR3 residues: CASSLRGEEKLFF. The CDR3 nucleotides read TGTGCCAGCAGCTTAAGGGGAGAAGAAAAACTGTTTTTT. The whole variable domain, remainder taken from reference TRBV7-2 and TRBJ1-4, is GAGVSQSPSNKVTEKGKDVELRCDPISGHTALYWYRQSLGQGLEFLIYFQGNSAPDKSGLPSDRFSAERTGGSVSTLTIQRTQQEDSAVYLCASSLRGEEKLFFGSGTQLSVL.

This chain connects TRBV6-5 to TRBJ1-4, with no clear D. The germline gives CDR1 MNHEY, CDR2 SVGAGI. The CDR3 runs to 13 residues. V lost 5 bases, J lost 8 bases, and 12 bases lay in between. The CDR3 is CASSGRTREKLFF. For the CDR3, the DNA is TGTGCCAGCAGTGGAAGGACGAGAGAAAAACTGTTTTTT.

The rearrangement uses TRBV28 and TRBJ2-5, with 8 bases matching TRBD1. The J call is doubtful: the DNA matches TRBJ2-7 better. The CDR3 sequence is 15 residues long. Germline V gene lookup returns CDR1 MDHEN and CDR2 SYDVKM. The CDR3 sequence: CASSTGGPILYEQYF. The CDR3 coding sequence is TGTGCCAGCAGTACAGGGGGGCCTATACTCTACGAGCAGTACTTC.